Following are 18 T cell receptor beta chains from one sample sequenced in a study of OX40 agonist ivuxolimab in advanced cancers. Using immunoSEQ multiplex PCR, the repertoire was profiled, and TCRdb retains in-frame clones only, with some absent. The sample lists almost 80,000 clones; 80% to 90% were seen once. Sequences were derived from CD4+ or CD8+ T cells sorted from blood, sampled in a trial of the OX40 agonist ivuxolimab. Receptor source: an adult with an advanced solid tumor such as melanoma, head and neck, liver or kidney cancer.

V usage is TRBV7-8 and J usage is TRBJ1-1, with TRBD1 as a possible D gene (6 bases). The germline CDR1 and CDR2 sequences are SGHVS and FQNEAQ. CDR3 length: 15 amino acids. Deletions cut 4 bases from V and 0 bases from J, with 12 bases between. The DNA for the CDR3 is TGTGCCAGCAGCTCGCGGGACAACATGAACACTGAAGCTTTCTTT. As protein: CASSSRDNMNTEAFF.

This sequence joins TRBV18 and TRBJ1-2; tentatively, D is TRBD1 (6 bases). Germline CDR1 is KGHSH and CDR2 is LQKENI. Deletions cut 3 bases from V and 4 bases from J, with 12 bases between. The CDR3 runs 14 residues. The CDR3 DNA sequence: TGTGCCAGCTCACCGGACAGACCCGTCTATGGCTACACCTTC. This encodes CASSPDRPVYGYTF.

The CDR3 DNA follows: TGTGCCACCGAAGGGCGGTTCTCCTACGAGCAGTACTTC. Translating gives CATEGRFSYEQYF. The rearrangement joins TRBV6-1 to TRBJ2-5; D not certain. The closer fit of TRBJ2-7 to the DNA end suggests the J call may be wrong. The CDR3 runs to 13 residues. The V gene's germline CDR1 is MNHNS and CDR2 SASEGT.

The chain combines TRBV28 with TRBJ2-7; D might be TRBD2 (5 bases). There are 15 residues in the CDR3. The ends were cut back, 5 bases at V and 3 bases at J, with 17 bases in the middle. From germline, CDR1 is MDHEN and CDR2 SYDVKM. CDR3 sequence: CASSHRGASRYEQYF. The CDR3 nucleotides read TGTGCCAGCAGTCATCGGGGAGCCTCTCGCTACGAGCAGTACTTC.

The CDR3 reads CASSLGTGSIRNTEAFF. The CDR3 DNA is TGCGCCAGCAGCTTGGGTACAGGGAGCATAAGGAACACTGAAGCTTTCTTT. This chain uses TRBV5-1 with TRBJ1-1; possible D gene TRBD1, 6 bases. The ends were cut back, 0 bases at V and 1 base at J, with 16 bases in the middle. The germline V gene has CDR1 SGHRS and CDR2 YFSETQ. The CDR3 has 17 residues.

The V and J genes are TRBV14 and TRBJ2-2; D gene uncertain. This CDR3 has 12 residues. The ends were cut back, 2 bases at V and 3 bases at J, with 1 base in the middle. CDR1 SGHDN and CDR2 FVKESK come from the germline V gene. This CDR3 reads CASSQYTGELFF. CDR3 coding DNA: TGTGCCAGCAGCCAATACACCGGGGAGCTGTTTTTT.

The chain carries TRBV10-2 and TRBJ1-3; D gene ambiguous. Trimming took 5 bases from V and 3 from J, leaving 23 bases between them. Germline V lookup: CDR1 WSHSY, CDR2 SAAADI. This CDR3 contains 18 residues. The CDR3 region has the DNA TGCGCCAGCAGTATGAAGCGGGCAGGAACACCCAATGGAAACACCATATATTTT. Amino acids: CASSMKRAGTPNGNTIYF.

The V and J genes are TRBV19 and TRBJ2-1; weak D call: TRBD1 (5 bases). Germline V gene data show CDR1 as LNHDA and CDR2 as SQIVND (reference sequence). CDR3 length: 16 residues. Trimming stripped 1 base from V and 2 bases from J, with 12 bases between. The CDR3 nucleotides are TGTGCCAGTAGTATAGCGAGACAGTTAACCTACAATGAGCAGTTCTTC. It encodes CASSIARQLTYNEQFF. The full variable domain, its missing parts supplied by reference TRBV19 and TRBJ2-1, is DGGITQSPKYLFRKEGQNVTLSCEQNLNHDAMYWYRQDPGQGLRLIYYSQIVNDFQKGDIAEGYSVSREKKESFPLTVTSAQKNPTAFYLCASSIARQLTYNEQFFGPGTRLTVL.

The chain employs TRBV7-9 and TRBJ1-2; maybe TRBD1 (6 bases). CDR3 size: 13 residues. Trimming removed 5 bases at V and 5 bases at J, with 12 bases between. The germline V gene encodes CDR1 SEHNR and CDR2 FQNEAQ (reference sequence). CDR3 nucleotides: TGTGCCAGCAGCCTACAGGGCCTATATGGCTACACCTTC. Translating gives CASSLQGLYGYTF.

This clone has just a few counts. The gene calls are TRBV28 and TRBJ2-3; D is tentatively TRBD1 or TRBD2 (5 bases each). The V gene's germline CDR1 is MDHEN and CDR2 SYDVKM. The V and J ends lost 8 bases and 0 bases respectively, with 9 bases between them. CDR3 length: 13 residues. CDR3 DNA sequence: TGTGCCAGCGAGGGGCTTAGCACAGATACGCAGTATTTT. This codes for CASEGLSTDTQYF.

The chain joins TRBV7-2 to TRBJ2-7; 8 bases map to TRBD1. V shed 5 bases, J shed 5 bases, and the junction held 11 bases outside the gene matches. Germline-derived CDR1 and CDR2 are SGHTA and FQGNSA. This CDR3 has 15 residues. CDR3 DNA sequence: TGTGCCAGCAGCAGCGGACAGGGAGGTCCCCACGAGCAGTACTTC. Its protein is CASSSGQGGPHEQYF.

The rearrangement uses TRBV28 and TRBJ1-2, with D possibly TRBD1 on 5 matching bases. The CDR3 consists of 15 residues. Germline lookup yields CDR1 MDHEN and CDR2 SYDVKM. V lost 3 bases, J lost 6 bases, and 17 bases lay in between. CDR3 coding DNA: TGTGCCAGCAGTTTCGGGACGGGCATTCCTCATGGCTACACCTTC. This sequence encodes CASSFGTGIPHGYTF.

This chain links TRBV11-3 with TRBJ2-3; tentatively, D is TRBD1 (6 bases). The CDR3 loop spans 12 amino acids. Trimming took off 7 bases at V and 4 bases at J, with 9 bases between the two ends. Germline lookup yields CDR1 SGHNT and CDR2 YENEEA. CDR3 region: CASTKGADTQYF. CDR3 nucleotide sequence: TGTGCCAGCACTAAGGGGGCAGATACGCAGTATTTT.

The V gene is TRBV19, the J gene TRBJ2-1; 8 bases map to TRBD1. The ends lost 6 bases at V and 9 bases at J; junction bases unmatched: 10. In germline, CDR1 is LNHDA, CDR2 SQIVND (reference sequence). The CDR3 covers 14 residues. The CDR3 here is CASSLGTGPSEQFF. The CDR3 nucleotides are TGTGCCAGTAGCCTAGGGACAGGCCCCAGTGAGCAGTTCTTC.

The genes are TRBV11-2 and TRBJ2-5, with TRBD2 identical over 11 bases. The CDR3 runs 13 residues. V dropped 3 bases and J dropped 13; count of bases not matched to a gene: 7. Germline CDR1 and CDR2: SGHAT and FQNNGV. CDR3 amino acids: CASSFGLAGPRYF. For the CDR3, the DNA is TGTGCCAGCAGCTTCGGACTAGCGGGTCCGAGGTACTTC.

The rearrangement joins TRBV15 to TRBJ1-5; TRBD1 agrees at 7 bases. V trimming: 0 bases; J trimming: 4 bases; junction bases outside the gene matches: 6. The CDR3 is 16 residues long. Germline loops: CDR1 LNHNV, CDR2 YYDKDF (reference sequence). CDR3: CATSRDGGRGNQPQHF. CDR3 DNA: TGTGCCACCAGCAGAGATGGAGGCAGGGGGAATCAGCCCCAGCATTTT.

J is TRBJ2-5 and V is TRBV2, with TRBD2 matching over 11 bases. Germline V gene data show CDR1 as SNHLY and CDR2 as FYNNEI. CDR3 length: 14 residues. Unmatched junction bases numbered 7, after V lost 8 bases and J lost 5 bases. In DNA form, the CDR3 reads TGTGCCAGCCGACGAACTAGCGGGAGTGAGACCCAGTACTTC. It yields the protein CASRRTSGSETQYF.

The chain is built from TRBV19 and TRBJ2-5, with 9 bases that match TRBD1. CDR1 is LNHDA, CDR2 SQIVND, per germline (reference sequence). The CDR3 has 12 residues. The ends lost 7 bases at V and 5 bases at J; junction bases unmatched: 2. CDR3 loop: CASNGQGETQYF. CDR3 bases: TGTGCCAGTAACGGACAGGGGGAGACCCAGTACTTC.